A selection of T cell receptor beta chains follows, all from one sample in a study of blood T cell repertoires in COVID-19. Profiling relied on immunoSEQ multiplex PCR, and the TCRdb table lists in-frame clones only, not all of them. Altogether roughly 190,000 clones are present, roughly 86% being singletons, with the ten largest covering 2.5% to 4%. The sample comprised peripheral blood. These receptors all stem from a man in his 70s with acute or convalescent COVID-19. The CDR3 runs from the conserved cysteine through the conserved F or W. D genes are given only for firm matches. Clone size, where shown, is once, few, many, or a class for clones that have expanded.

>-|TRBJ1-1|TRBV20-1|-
TGCAGTGCCACTATGAACACTGAAGCTTTCTTT
CSATMNTEAFF
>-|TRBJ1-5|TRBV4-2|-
TGTGCCAGCAGCCGCGTGACAGCCGAGGATCAGCCCCAGCATTTT
CASSRVTAEDQPQHF
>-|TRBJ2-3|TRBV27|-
TGTGCCAGCAGTTTGGAGGGTAGCACAGATACGCAGTATTTT
CASSLEGSTDTQYF
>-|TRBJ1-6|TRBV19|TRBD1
TGTGCCAGTAGTACCCGTGGACAGGGGCTAATTGATTCACCCCTCCACTTT
CASSTRGQGLIDSPLHF
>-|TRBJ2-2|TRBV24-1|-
TGTGCCACCAGTGGAGTGAACACCGGGGAGCTGTTTTTT
CATSGVNTGELFF
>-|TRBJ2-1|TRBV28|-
TGTGCCAGCAGTTTCCTCGGGCAGGGGAGGGGTAATGAGCAGTTCTTC
CASSFLGQGRGNEQFF
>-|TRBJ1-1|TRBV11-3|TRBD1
TGTGCCAGCAGCTTAGGCCAGGGGGAGATGAACACTGAAGCTTTCTTT
CASSLGQGEMNTEAFF
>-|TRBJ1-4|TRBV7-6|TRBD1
TGTGCCAGCAGCTTAGGGGGGGACAGAGAAAAACTGTTTTTT
CASSLGGDREKLFF
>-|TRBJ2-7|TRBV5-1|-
TGCGCCAGCAGCACGCGGACAGCGAGGCTATTCTACGAGCAGTACTTC
CASSTRTARLFYEQYF
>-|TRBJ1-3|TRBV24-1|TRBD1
TGTGCCACCAGTGATCCCGGGACAGGGGATGGAAACACCATATATTTT
CATSDPGTGDGNTIYF
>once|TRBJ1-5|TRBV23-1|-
TGCGCCAGTACCCCGGTCCTCAATCAGCCCCAGCATTTT
CASTPVLNQPQHF
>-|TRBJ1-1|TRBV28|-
TGTGCCAGCAGTTCCGCCCCACCGGGCACTGAAGCTTTCTTT
CASSSAPPGTEAFF
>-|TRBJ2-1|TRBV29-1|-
TGCAGCGCCCAGCATGGGCCCGCCAATGAGCAGTTCTTC
CSAQHGPANEQFF
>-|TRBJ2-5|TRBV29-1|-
TGCAGCCTCTCCGCGGACAGACAAGAGACCCAGTACTTC
CSLSADRQETQYF
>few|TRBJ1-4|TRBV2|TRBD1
TGTGCCAGCAGTAGACAGGGGAGAGGTGAAAAACTGTTTTTT
CASSRQGRGEKLFF
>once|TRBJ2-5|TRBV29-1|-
TGCAGCGTTGACGGAGAGACCCAGTACTTC
CSVDGETQYF
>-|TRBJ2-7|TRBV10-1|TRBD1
TGCGCCAGCAGCCTGGGACAGGGGGGCTCCTACGAGCAGTACTTC
CASSLGQGGSYEQYF
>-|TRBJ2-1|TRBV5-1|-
TGCGCCAGCAGCTTGGTAGCGTCCTACAATGAGCAGTTCTTC
CASSLVASYNEQFF
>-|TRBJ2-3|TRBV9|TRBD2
TGTGCCAGCAGCCCCGGGACTAGCGCAAGCACAGATACGCAGTATTTT
CASSPGTSASTDTQYF
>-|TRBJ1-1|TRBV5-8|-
TGTGCCAGCAGCTTGGGCCTTGGACACCCGAACACTGAAGCTTTCTTT
CASSLGLGHPNTEAFF
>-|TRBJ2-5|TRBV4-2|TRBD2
TGTGCCAGCAGGCCAGCGGCTAGCGGGGGCCAAGAGACCCAGTACTTC
CASRPAASGGQETQYF
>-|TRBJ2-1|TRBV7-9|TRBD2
TGTGCCAGCAGCTTCACCTCTAGCGGGGACAATGAGCAGTTCTTC
CASSFTSSGDNEQFF
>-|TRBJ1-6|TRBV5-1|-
TGCGCCAGCAGCTTGTGGTCGGGAATGGGGAATTCACCCCTCCACTTT
CASSLWSGMGNSPLHF
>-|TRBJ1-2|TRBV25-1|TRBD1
TGTGCCAGCAGAATGACAGGGGGAAACTATGGCTACACCTTC
CASRMTGGNYGYTF
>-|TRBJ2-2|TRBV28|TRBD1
TGTGCCAGCAGTTCCCCCGGGACAGCACACGGGGAGCTGTTTTTT
CASSSPGTAHGELFF
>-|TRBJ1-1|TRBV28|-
TGTGCCAGCAGTTTTTACGGGAACACTGAAGCTTTCTTT
CASSFYGNTEAFF
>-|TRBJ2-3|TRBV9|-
TGTGCCAGCAGCGTAGTTTTTGGGAGGAGCACAGATACGCAGTATTTT
CASSVVFGRSTDTQYF
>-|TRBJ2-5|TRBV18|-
TGTGCCAGCTCCCCCGACAGGGAGACCCAGTACTTC
CASSPDRETQYF
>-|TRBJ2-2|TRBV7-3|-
TGTGCCAGCAGCTTAATGGCAGGTTCGAATCCCGGGGAGCTGTTTTTT
CASSLMAGSNPGELFF
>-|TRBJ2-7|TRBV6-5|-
TGTGCCAGCAGCAGTCAGGGAAACTACGAGCAGTACTTC
CASSSQGNYEQYF
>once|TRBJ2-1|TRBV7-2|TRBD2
TGTGCCAGCAGCTTAGGGACTAGCAGATACAATGAGCAGTTCTTC
CASSLGTSRYNEQFF
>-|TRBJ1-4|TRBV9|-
TGTGCCAGCAGCTTTGGGGGGAACGAAAAACTGTTTTTT
CASSFGGNEKLFF
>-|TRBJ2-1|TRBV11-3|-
TGTGCCAGCAGCTTTTACAGGGACCATGAGCAGTTCTTC
CASSFYRDHEQFF
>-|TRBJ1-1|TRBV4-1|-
TGCGCCAGCAGCCAAGATCGGTCGAACACTGAAGCTTTCTTT
CASSQDRSNTEAFF
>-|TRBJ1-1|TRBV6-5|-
TGTGCCAGCAGTCTCGAGGATTCGAACACTGAAGCTTTCTTT
CASSLEDSNTEAFF
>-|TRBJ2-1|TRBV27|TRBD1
TGTGCCAGCAGTCCCGACCCCGGGACAGGGTATCTCATACTAACCTACAATGAGCAGTTCTTC
CASSPDPGTGYLILTYNEQFF
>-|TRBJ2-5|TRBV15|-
TGTGCCACCAGCAGATTCGGGGAGACCCAGTACTTC
CATSRFGETQYF